This TCR beta chain appears in the sequencing data of a study of T cell responses to AZD1222 COVID-19 vaccine. Points from the study as a whole: Baseline testing showed seropositivity in only a handful of AZD1222 recipients. The study found Spike-specific TCR breadth and depth rose after two AZD1222 doses. None of the repertoires were sampled until the peak T cell response had passed.

The CDR3 extends over 15 amino acids. Trimming pared 0 bases from V and 0 bases from J, leaving 6 bases between. CDR1 is SGHNT and CDR2 is YENEEA in the germline V gene. Comments on this clone: Antigen unknown.

Produced via immunoSEQ multiplex PCR; TCRdb's table is partial and in-frame only. The sample records roughly 80,000 clones, about 93% being singletons. The specimen was peripheral blood, collected on day 0 of MenACWY control vaccination. This clonotype was obtained from an adult in good health. The chain combines TRBV11-3 with TRBJ2-1; D gene unclear. DNA for the CDR3: TGTGCCAGCAGCTTAGACGAGAGCTCCTACAATGAGCAGTTCTTC. Translated: CASSLDESSYNEQFF.